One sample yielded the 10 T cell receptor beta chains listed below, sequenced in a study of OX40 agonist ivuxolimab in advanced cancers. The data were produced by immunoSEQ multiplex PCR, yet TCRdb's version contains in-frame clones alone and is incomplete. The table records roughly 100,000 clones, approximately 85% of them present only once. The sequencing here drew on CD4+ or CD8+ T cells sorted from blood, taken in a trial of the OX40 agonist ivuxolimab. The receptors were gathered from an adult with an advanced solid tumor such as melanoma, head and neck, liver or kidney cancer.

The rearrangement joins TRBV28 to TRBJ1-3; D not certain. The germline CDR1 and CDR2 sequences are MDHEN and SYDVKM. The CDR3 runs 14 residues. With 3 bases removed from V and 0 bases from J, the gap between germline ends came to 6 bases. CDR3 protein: CASSFSSSGNTIYF. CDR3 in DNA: TGTGCCAGCAGTTTTTCCAGCTCTGGAAACACCATATATTTT.

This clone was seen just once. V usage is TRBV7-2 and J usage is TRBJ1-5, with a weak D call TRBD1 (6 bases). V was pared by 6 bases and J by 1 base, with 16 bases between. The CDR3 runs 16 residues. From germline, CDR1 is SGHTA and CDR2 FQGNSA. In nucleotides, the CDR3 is TGTGCCAGCAGTCTAGGGGGGTTGGTGAGCAATCAGCCCCAGCATTTT. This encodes CASSLGGLVSNQPQHF.

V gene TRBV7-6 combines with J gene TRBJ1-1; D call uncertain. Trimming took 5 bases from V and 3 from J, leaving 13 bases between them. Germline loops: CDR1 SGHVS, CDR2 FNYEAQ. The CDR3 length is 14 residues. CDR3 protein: CASSPEGGYTEAFF. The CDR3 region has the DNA TGTGCCAGCAGCCCTGAAGGCGGCTACACTGAAGCTTTCTTT. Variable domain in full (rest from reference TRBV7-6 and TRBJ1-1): GAGVSQSPRYKVTKRGQDVALRCDPISGHVSLYWYRQALGQGPEFLTYFNYEAQQDKSGLPNDRFSAERPEGSISTLTIQRTEQRDSAMYRCASSPEGGYTEAFFGQGTRLTVV.

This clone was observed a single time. CDR3 nucleotide sequence: TGCGCCAGCAGCTATTGGGGCCTAGCGGAGAACACCGGGGAGCTGTTTTTT. This encodes CASSYWGLAENTGELFF. The chain couples TRBV5-1 to TRBJ2-2, with TRBD2 identical over 7 bases. CDR1 is SGHRS and CDR2 is YFSETQ in the germline V gene. V lost 3 bases and J lost 1; bases outside the gene matches: 9. This CDR3 spans 17 amino acids.

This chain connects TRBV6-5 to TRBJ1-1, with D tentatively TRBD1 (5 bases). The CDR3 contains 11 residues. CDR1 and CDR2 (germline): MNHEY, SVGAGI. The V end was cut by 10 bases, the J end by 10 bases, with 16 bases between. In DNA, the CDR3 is TGTGCCACCCAAGAGGGGTCGAGAGCTTTCTTT. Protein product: CATQEGSRAFF.

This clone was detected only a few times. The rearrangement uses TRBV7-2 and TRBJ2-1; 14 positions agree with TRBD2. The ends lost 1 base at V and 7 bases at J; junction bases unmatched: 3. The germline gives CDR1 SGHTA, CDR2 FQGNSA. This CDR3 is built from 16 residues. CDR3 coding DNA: TGTGCCAGCAGCTTAGTTGGGACTAGCGGGAGTAATGAGCAGTTCTTC. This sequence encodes CASSLVGTSGSNEQFF.

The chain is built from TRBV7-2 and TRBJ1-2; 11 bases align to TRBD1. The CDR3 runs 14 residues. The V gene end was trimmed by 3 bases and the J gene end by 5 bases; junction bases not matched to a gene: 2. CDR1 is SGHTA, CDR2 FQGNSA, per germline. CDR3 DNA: TGTGCCAGCAGCTTGGGACAGGGGGGATATGGCTACACCTTC. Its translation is CASSLGQGGYGYTF.

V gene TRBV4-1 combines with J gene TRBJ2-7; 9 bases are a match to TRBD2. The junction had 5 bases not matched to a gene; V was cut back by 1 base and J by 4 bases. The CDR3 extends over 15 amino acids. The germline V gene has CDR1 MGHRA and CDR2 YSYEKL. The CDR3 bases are TGCGCCAGCAGCCAAGGGGCTAGCGGGATTTACGAGCAGTACTTC. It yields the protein CASSQGASGIYEQYF.

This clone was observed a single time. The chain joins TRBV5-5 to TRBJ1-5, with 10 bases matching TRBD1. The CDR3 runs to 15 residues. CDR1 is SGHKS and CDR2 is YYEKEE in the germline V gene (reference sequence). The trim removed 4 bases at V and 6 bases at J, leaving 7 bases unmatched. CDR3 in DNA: TGTGCCAGCAGCCAGACAGGGGGCGAGGGTCAGCCCCAGCATTTT. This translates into CASSQTGGEGQPQHF.

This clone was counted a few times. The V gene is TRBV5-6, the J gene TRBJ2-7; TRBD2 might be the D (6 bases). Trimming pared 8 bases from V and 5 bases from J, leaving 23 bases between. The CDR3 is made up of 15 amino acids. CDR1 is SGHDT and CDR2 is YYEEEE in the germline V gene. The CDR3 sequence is CASGITGDVANEQYF. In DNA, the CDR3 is TGTGCCAGTGGGATCACGGGAGACGTCGCCAACGAGCAGTACTTC.